This T cell receptor (beta chain) comes out of a study of cytomegalovirus exposure and HLA in healthy donors. Study-level points and caveats: Whilst most TCR sequences proved rare, a subset of public TCRs occurred across many donors. Segments of the TCR beta V type were, in most cases, productive about 87% or about 30% of the time in an earlier analysis.

Researchers ran the PCR with 60 Vbeta and 13 Jbeta primers. Data came from immunoSEQ multiplex PCR; TCRdb stores just in-frame clones and leaves some out. This repertoire shows around 110,000 clones, roughly 70% found once; its top ten account for 1.5% to 2%. This CDR3 is 15 amino acids long. V gave up 0 bases and J gave up 5 bases; unmatched junction bases: 7. Germline CDR1 and CDR2: SGHRS and YFSETQ. In this sample, this clone turned up a few times. Its antigen is currently unknown. Sequencing was done on a sample of PBMCs. V is TRBV5-1 and J is TRBJ1-2, with 7 bases matching TRBD1. The TCR was taken from a woman younger than 35 in good health and CMV-seronegative. CDR3 DNA: TGCGCCAGCAGCTTGGGGTCCGGGACAGCTTATGGCTACACCTTC. Its translation is CASSLGSGTAYGYTF.